This T cell receptor beta chain was captured in a study of graft-versus-host responses after intestinal transplantation. Clones were read by immunoSEQ multiplex PCR, and TCRdb kept only the in-frame ones, dropping some. The sample carries 9,600 or so clones, nearly 95% recorded once. V was pared by 0 bases and J by 2 bases, with 8 bases of the junction left unmatched. The V gene's germline CDR1 is MGHRA and CDR2 YSYEKL. The length of the CDR3 is 18 residues. The J gene is TRBJ2-7, the V gene TRBV4-1; 12 bases are shared with TRBD2. This sample comprised bone marrow, obtained more than 500 days after intestinal transplantation. The TCR comes from a human patient who received an intestinal transplant, so some T cells may come from the graft donor. CDR3 protein: CASSQDGFGTSGPYEQYF. CDR3 DNA sequence: TGCGCCAGCAGCCAAGATGGGTTCGGGACTAGCGGGCCCTACGAGCAGTACTTC.